This entry features one T cell receptor (beta chain) sequence. This record belongs to a study of T cell changes during pregnancy in multiple sclerosis. Sequenced by immunoSEQ multiplex PCR; TCRdb stores in-frame clones only, minus some. The repertoire holds over 70,000 clones, with about 91% as singletons. The sequenced sample was peripheral blood, obtained in the first trimester of pregnancy. The sequence came from a female donor in good health, enrolled as a control in a pregnancy study.

Here the CDR3 DNA reads TGTGCCAGCAGCGATAGTTGGCCAGGAGGGACAGATACGCAGTATTTT. This codes for CASSDSWPGGTDTQYF. The chain joins TRBV7-2 to TRBJ2-3; D perhaps matches TRBD2 (6 bases). The CDR3 extends over 16 amino acids. V lost 5 bases and J 3 bases, leaving 18 bases between the germline ends. Germline CDR1 and CDR2: SGHTA and FQGNSA. Full variable domain (missing parts from reference TRBV7-2 and TRBJ2-3): GAGVSQSPSNKVTEKGKDVELRCDPISGHTALYWYRQSLGQGLEFLIYFQGNSAPDKSGLPSDRFSAERTGGSVSTLTIQRTQQEDSAVYLCASSDSWPGGTDTQYFGPGTRLTVL.